These 9 T cell receptor beta chains were all obtained from the same sample, sequenced in a study. MiXCR was run by TCRdb on the RT-PCR reads, yielding one entry per CDR3 protein. This table has 650,000 to 800,000 distinct CDR3 sequences, 13% to 15% appearing once. The sample comprised memory CD4+ T cells from blood. These TCRs come from a female donor in good health, serving as a healthy control.

This chain connects TRBV11-2 to TRBJ1-2; D uncertain. Trimming cost V 5 bases and J 7 bases, with 14 bases left between them. The germline V gene has CDR1 SGHAT and CDR2 FQNNGV. This CDR3 comprises 13 residues. This CDR3 is CASSPSDGFGYTF. The DNA of the CDR3 is TGTGCCAGCAGCCCATCGGATGGGTTTGGCTACACCTTC.

This chain uses TRBV2 with TRBJ1-6; weak D call: TRBD1 (5 bases). The CDR3 extends over 15 amino acids. The ends were cut back, 2 bases at V and 9 bases at J, with 14 bases in the middle. From germline, CDR1 is SNHLY and CDR2 FYNNEI. CDR3 bases: TGTGCCAGCAGTGAACTTAGGCAGGGCGGTTCACCCCTCCACTTT. Encoded protein: CASSELRQGGSPLHF.

This clonotype turned up a few times. V usage is TRBV7-2 and J usage is TRBJ1-3; D is uncertain. This CDR3 region has 13 residues. Trimming removed 5 bases at V and 2 bases at J, with 7 bases between. Germline V gene lookup returns CDR1 SGHTA and CDR2 FQGNSA. In DNA, the CDR3 is TGTGCCAGCAGCCGACCCCCTGGAAACACCATATATTTT. Translation: CASSRPPGNTIYF.

The V and J genes are TRBV28 and TRBJ1-2, with unresolved D. CDR1 is MDHEN and CDR2 is SYDVKM in the germline V gene. The CDR3 contains 14 residues. Trimming stripped 6 bases from V and 2 bases from J, with 13 bases between. For the CDR3, the DNA is TGTGCCAGCAGCCCGGCCCTCTCCAACTATGGCTACACCTTC. This codes for CASSPALSNYGYTF.

This clonotype was picked up many times. The V and J genes are TRBV10-3 and TRBJ1-5; tentatively, D is TRBD1 (6 bases). The V and J ends lost 6 bases and 2 bases respectively, with 11 bases between them. The CDR3 sequence is 14 residues long. In germline, CDR1 is ENHRY, CDR2 SYGVKD. The CDR3 spells CAIREDSGNQPQHF. DNA of the CDR3: TGTGCCATCAGGGAGGACAGCGGCAATCAGCCCCAGCATTTT.

This clonotype was recorded at least ten times. The genes are TRBV20-1 and TRBJ2-1, with TRBD2 matching 16 bases. The V gene end was trimmed by 2 bases and the J gene end by 8 bases; junction bases not matched to a gene: 9. CDR1 DFQATT and CDR2 SNEGSKA come from the germline V gene (reference sequence). This CDR3 is built from 17 residues. The CDR3 DNA is TGCAGTGCTAGACTCGGGACTAGCGGGAGGGTTTTATATGAGCAGTTCTTC. As protein: CSARLGTSGRVLYEQFF.

This clonotype was detected a few times. The genes are TRBV6-5 and TRBJ1-1, with TRBD1 matching 7 bases. V shed 2 bases, J shed 7 bases, and the junction held 1 base outside the gene matches. The CDR3 totals 12 residues. The germline V gene has CDR1 MNHEY and CDR2 SVGAGI. CDR3 loop: CASSYRGLEAFF. The CDR3 coding sequence is TGTGCCAGCAGTTACAGGGGGCTTGAAGCTTTCTTT.

This clonotype has at least ten counts. The V and J genes are TRBV7-2 and TRBJ2-7; D unclear. There are 11 residues in the CDR3. The V and J ends lost 5 bases and 2 bases respectively, with 4 bases between them. Germline lookup yields CDR1 SGHTA and CDR2 FQGNSA. CDR3 residues: CASSRTYEQYF. In DNA, the CDR3 is TGTGCCAGCAGCCGAACCTACGAGCAGTACTTC.

The V gene is TRBV7-9, the J gene TRBJ1-1; D is perhaps TRBD1 (5 bases). Germline CDR1 is SEHNR and CDR2 is FQNEAQ (reference sequence). This CDR3 is 14 amino acids long. Trimming took off 11 bases at V and 6 bases at J, with 22 bases between the two ends. CDR3 coding DNA: TGTGCCGGATCTGACAGTGTCGGTGTTTCTGAAGCTTTCTTT. Its protein is CAGSDSVGVSEAFF.